One sample yielded the 19 T cell receptor beta chains listed below, sequenced in a study of T cells in women clearing cervical HPV infection. Assay: immunoSEQ multiplex PCR; the TCRdb copy retains only in-frame clones and omits some. There are about 30,000 clones in the sample, with 2.5% to 3.5% held by the top ten. Sequencing was performed on blood buffy coat. All receptors derive from a woman aged 18 to 75 with a cervical HPV16 infection that either progressed to CIN3+ or cleared (not recorded which).

Here the CDR3 reads CASSLAQDNYGYTF. CDR3 DNA, as far as it was read: TGTGCCAGCAGCTTGGCTCAGGATAACTATGGC. The chain recombines TRBV5-4 with TRBJ1-2; D unresolved. The CDR3 extends 3 residues past the end of the read, so its final part is completed from the germline J gene. There are 14 residues in the CDR3. CDR1 and CDR2 (germline): SGHNT, YYREEE (reference sequence). V lost 0 bases and J lost 1, with 7 bases in between.

Of note for this clone: The read ends 3 residues before the CDR3 terminus; that terminus is restored from the germline J gene. This chain links TRBV11-2 with TRBJ1-2; 11 bases match TRBD1. V lost 5 bases to trimming and J lost 7 bases; unmatched junction nucleotides: 3. Germline V lookup: CDR1 SGHAT, CDR2 FQNNGV. CDR3 size: 13 residues. Partial CDR3 DNA: TGTGCCAGCAGCCCGGGACAGGGGGGTGGC. Encoded protein: CASSPGQGGG. The complete CDR3 sequence is CASSPGQGGGYTF.

As for this clone: The sequence runs out 3 residues before the end of the CDR3; the remainder is reconstructed from the germline J gene. The V and J genes are TRBV7-8 and TRBJ2-2; weak D call: TRBD2 (6 bases). Germline CDR1 and CDR2: SGHVS and FQNEAQ. This CDR3 region has 14 residues. Incomplete CDR3 DNA: TGTGCCAGCAGCGAGCCCGGGGGTAATGAAAAG. It yields the protein CASSEPGGNEK. In full, the CDR3 is CASSEPGGNEKLFF. The full variable domain, with the rest looked up from reference TRBV7-8 and TRBJ2-2, is GAGVSQSPRYKVAKRGQDVALRCDPISGHVSLFWYQQALGQGPEFLTYFQNEAQLDKSGLPSDRFFAERPEGSVSTLKIQRTQQEDSAVYLCASSEPGGNEKLFFGEGSRLTVL.

The CDR3 region is CAISGGQNSPLFF. The covered CDR3 bases are TGTGCCATCAGTGGGGGACAGAATTCACCG. The chain combines TRBV10-3 with TRBJ2-2; 7 bases align to TRBD1. The DNA ends 3 residues before the CDR3 does, and the rest of the CDR3 is filled in from the germline J gene. The CDR3 is 13 residues long. CDR1 is ENHRY, CDR2 SYGVKD, per germline.

As for this clone: From the germline J gene comes the end of the CDR3, since the read stops 3 residues before it. The rearrangement joins TRBV2 to TRBJ1-5; 10 nucleotides align to TRBD1. Germline loops: CDR1 SNHLY, CDR2 FYNNEI. This CDR3 spans 15 amino acids. Trimming took 8 bases from V and 3 from J; bases not matched to a gene: 7. The sequenced CDR3 bases are TGTGCCAGCGAGGGGACAGGGGCAGACAATCAGCCC. This translates into CASEGTGADNQP. The entire CDR3 protein is CASEGTGADNQPQHF.

A word on this clone: The CDR3 end is not reached by the read, which stops 3 residues before it; the germline J gene fills it in. The J gene is TRBJ2-5, the V gene TRBV5-1; D possibly corresponds to TRBD2 (5 bases). The CDR3 contains 15 residues. V was cut by 4 bases and J by 5 bases, with 18 bases left in between. Germline V gene sequence: CDR1 SGHRS, CDR2 YFSETQ. CDR3 sequence: CASSGFGESRETQYF. CDR3 DNA, as far as it was read: TGCGCCAGCAGCGGGTTCGGGGAATCAAGGGAGACC.

Notes on this clone: The CDR3 is cut off 3 residues early in the read; its end comes from the germline J gene. This chain joins TRBV6-1 and TRBJ1-1; 8 positions agree with TRBD1. This CDR3 has 16 residues. CDR1 and CDR2 from the germline V gene are MNHNS and SASEGT. The part of the CDR3 DNA that was read is TGTGCCAGCAGTGGTCGGAGACAGGGGCTCAAAAACATT. This gives the protein CASSGRRQGLKNI. Given in full, the CDR3 is CASSGRRQGLKNIAFF.

CDR3 DNA (partial): TGTGCCAGCAGTTTAAGGGGGGGCGGGGAGACC. This translates into CASSLRGGGET. The whole CDR3 is CASSLRGGGETQYF. J is TRBJ2-5 and V is TRBV12-3 or TRBV12-4, with D perhaps matching TRBD2 (7 bases). The CDR3 end lies 3 residues beyond the end of the read and is filled in from the germline J gene. V gave up 2 bases and J gave up 5 bases, with 12 bases separating them. CDR3 size: 14 residues.

With respect to this clone: The CDR3 goes on 3 residues after the read ends, and that part is filled in from the germline J gene. The chain joins TRBV7-3 to TRBJ2-4; D tentatively fits TRBD1 or TRBD2 (5 bases each). The CDR3 runs to 12 residues. Germline loops: CDR1 SGHTA, CDR2 FQGTGA. The CDR3: CASSPGHGGQYF. The part of the CDR3 DNA that was read is TGTGCCAGCAGCCCAGGACATGGAGGT.

With regard to this clone: The missing CDR3 end, 3 residues past where the read stops, is filled in from the germline J gene. The chain employs TRBV20-1 and TRBJ2-5; 7 bases match TRBD1. Looked up from germline, CDR1 is DFQATT and CDR2 is SNEGSKA (reference sequence). The CDR3 totals 15 residues. V shed 4 bases and J 0 bases; nucleotides not matched to a gene: 8. The chain's CDR3 is CSATSGTEYQETQYF. CDR3 bases read: TGCAGTGCTACCTCGGGGACAGAGTACCAAGAGACC.

Concerning this clone itself: The CDR3 is cut off 3 residues early in the read; its end comes from the germline J gene. The chain is built from TRBV19 and TRBJ2-3; 12 positions match TRBD2. CDR1 and CDR2 from the germline V gene are LNHDA and SQIVND (reference sequence). After removal of 6 bases from V and 2 bases from J, the junction contained 6 bases not matched to a gene. CDR3 length: 16 amino acids. CDR3 region: CASRLTSGGSTDTQYF. CDR3 DNA, as far as it was read: TGTGCCAGTAGACTAACTAGCGGGGGGTCCACAGATACG.

Note on this clone: A read error may produce the germline difference seen at one junction end. From the germline J gene comes the end of the CDR3, since the read stops 3 residues before it. The rearrangement joins TRBV5-1 to TRBJ2-5; TRBD1 might be the D (5 bases). This CDR3 region has 16 residues. Looked up from germline, CDR1 is SGHRS and CDR2 is YFSETQ. The CDR3: CASNLGRGNFQETQYF. The CDR3 bases that were read are TGCGCCAGCAACTTGGGAAGGGGCAACTTCCAAGAGACC. Supplemented by reference TRBV5-1 and TRBJ2-5, the full variable domain reads KAGVTQTPRYLIKTRGQQVTLSCSPISGHRSVSWYQQTPGQGLQFLFEYFSETQRNKGNFPGRFSGRQFSNSRSEMNVSTLELGDSALYLCASNLGRGNFQETQYFGPGTRLLVL.

A note on this clone: The read is 3 residues too short to cover the CDR3 end, so that end is filled in from the germline J gene. This chain connects TRBV7-2 to TRBJ1-2; 8 bases are shared with TRBD1. The V and J ends lost 5 bases and 5 bases, in that order; junction bases with no gene match: 4. The germline CDR1 and CDR2 sequences are SGHTA and FQGNSA. The length of the CDR3 is 13 residues. This chain's CDR3 is CASSLGQVYGYTF. CDR3 bases read: TGTGCCAGCAGCCTGGGACAGGTGTATGGC. Filled out from reference TRBV7-2 and TRBJ1-2, the complete variable domain reads GAGVSQSPSNKVTEKGKDVELRCDPISGHTALYWYRQSLGQGLEFLIYFQGNSAPDKSGLPSDRFSAERTGGSVSTLTIQRTQQEDSAVYLCASSLGQVYGYTFGSGTRLTVV.

Note on this clone: The missing CDR3 end, 3 residues past where the read stops, is filled in from the germline J gene. This chain links TRBV7-9 with TRBJ2-1; 8 bases are a match to TRBD1. The CDR3 is 15 residues long. Per germline, CDR1 SEHNR and CDR2 FQNEAQ (reference sequence). J lost 2 bases, V lost 4 bases, and 4 bases had no gene match. The part of the CDR3 DNA that was read is TGTGCCAGCAGCTCCCGGGACAGGACCTACAATGAG. This gives the protein CASSSRDRTYNE. The whole CDR3 sequence reads CASSSRDRTYNEQFF.

Comment on this clone: The CDR3 end is not reached by the read, which stops 3 residues before it; the germline J gene fills it in. The V call is TRBV18, the J call TRBJ1-5; no clear D gene. CDR3 size: 14 residues. The germline V gene encodes CDR1 KGHSH and CDR2 LQKENI. V was cut by 2 bases and J by 6 bases, with 11 bases left in between. CDR3: CASSPVGSGQPQHF. The CDR3 DNA, read in part, is TGTGCCAGCTCACCAGTAGGGAGCGGTCAGCCC.

On this clone itself: The read terminates 3 residues before the CDR3 end, so the remaining end is supplied by the germline J gene. The rearrangement uses TRBV5-4 and TRBJ2-3, with D perhaps TRBD1 or TRBD2 (5 bases each). This CDR3 spans 15 amino acids. V was clipped by 0 bases and J by 5 bases, with 13 bases between them. The V gene's germline CDR1 is SGHNT and CDR2 YYREEE (reference sequence). CDR3 bases read: TGTGCCAGCAGCTTGGGTGGGGCCGGGAAAGATACG. This codes for CASSLGGAGKDT. The CDR3 as a whole reads CASSLGGAGKDTQYF.

The CDR3 region is CAWSGQGARGYGYTF. The covered CDR3 bases are TGTGCCTGGAGTGGACAGGGGGCTAGAGGCTATGGC. V gene TRBV30 combines with J gene TRBJ1-2; 10 bases are shared with TRBD1. Coverage ceases 3 residues before the CDR3 finishes, and the germline J gene fills in the end. The V gene's germline CDR1 is GTSNPN and CDR2 SVGIG (reference sequence). This CDR3 is 15 amino acids long. J lost 4 bases, V lost 1 base, and 6 bases had no gene match.

About this clone: The read finishes 3 residues shy of the CDR3 end, and the germline J gene is used to complete it. The rearrangement uses TRBV2 and TRBJ1-5; no clear D gene. Between the trimmed V and J ends, which lost 3 bases and 7 bases, there was a span of 16 bases. Germline values: CDR1 SNHLY, CDR2 FYNNEI. The CDR3 runs to 15 residues. This chain's CDR3 is CASSDSLSAGQPQHF. The CDR3 bases that were read are TGTGCCAGCAGTGATAGTCTCTCGGCGGGCCAGCCC.

Of note for this clone: The read ends 3 residues before the CDR3 terminus; that terminus is restored from the germline J gene. The V gene is TRBV20-1, the J gene TRBJ2-3; D might be TRBD1 (6 bases). The CDR3 totals 13 residues. The germline CDR1 and CDR2 sequences are DFQATT and SNEGSKA (reference sequence). The CDR3: CSARMDSNQPQYF. The sequenced CDR3 bases are TGCAGTGCTAGAATGGACAGCAATCAGCCG.